This T cell receptor (beta chain) derives from a study of CD8+ T cells in alopecia areata. On the study more broadly: Each of the treated patients was given oral tofacitinib, 5 to 10 mg twice daily, for moderate-to-severe alopecia areata.

In each case, RNA was isolated and then reverse transcribed into cDNA as the sequencing template. Repertoires were generated with immunoSEQ multiplex PCR, while TCRdb's copy carries only in-frame clones and drops some. The sample yields about 200,000 clones, about three fifths seen once. Alopecia areata patients gave lesional scalp punch biopsies and peripheral blood samples. The CDR3 totals 13 residues. Germline CDR1 reads SGDLS; CDR2 reads YYNGEE. The germline V and J ends were trimmed by 3 bases and 4 bases, with 8 bases remaining between them. The input for sequencing was CD4+ T cells sorted from blood, taken at week 0. This receptor was obtained from a human donor with alopecia areata. J is TRBJ2-1 and V is TRBV9, with D possibly matching TRBD2 (5 bases). CDR3 loop: CASSGGEYNEQFF. The CDR3 DNA follows: TGTGCCAGCAGCGGGGGAGAATACAATGAGCAGTTCTTC.